These 5 T cell receptor beta chains were all obtained from the same sample, sequenced in a study of OX40 agonist ivuxolimab in advanced cancers. Profiling relied on immunoSEQ multiplex PCR, and the TCRdb table lists in-frame clones only, not all of them. The data contain over 65,000 clones, approximately 86% of them singletons. The starting material was CD4+ or CD8+ T cells sorted from blood, obtained in a trial of the OX40 agonist ivuxolimab. These receptors were obtained from an adult with an advanced solid tumor such as melanoma, head and neck, liver or kidney cancer.

This clone was counted a single time. The genes are TRBV27 and TRBJ2-3; 7 bases agree with TRBD1. Germline V CDR1 and CDR2: MNHEY, SMNVEV (reference sequence). This CDR3 has 16 amino acids. V was pared by 0 bases and J by 2 bases, with 5 bases of the junction left unmatched. The DNA of the CDR3 is TGTGCCAGCAGTTTATCTGGGACAGTGCCCACAGATACGCAGTATTTT. Translation: CASSLSGTVPTDTQYF.

CDR3: CASSQSPGANNEQFF. CDR3 nucleotide sequence: TGTGCCAGCAGCCAGAGCCCAGGGGCCAACAATGAGCAGTTCTTC. The chain combines TRBV7-2 with TRBJ2-1; D perhaps matches TRBD1 (6 bases). This CDR3 has 15 residues. CDR1 SGHTA and CDR2 FQGNSA come from the germline V gene. Trimming took 5 bases from V and 5 from J, leaving 16 bases between them.

V is TRBV7-9 and J is TRBJ2-5; no clear D. The V gene's germline CDR1 is SEHNR and CDR2 FQNEAQ (reference sequence). Deletions cut 4 bases from V and 3 bases from J, with 6 bases between. This CDR3 is 12 amino acids long. CDR3 in amino acids: CASSWAEETQYF. The CDR3 coding sequence is TGTGCCAGCAGCTGGGCAGAAGAGACCCAGTACTTC.

The J gene is TRBJ1-1, the V gene TRBV11-3, with D unresolved. The CDR3 runs to 13 residues. In germline, CDR1 is SGHNT, CDR2 YENEEA. Trimming shortened V by 9 bases and J by 2 bases, and 13 bases separated the two germline ends. Here the CDR3 reads CASEIRQNTEAFF. Here the CDR3 DNA reads TGTGCCAGTGAAATTAGACAAAACACTGAAGCTTTCTTT.

The gene calls are TRBV5-1 and TRBJ2-1, with 7 bases matching TRBD2. V shed 3 bases, J shed 4 bases, and the junction held 7 bases outside the gene matches. Germline V gene data show CDR1 as SGHRS and CDR2 as YFSETQ. The CDR3 runs to 15 residues. The CDR3 sequence: CASSSAGVAYNEQFF. CDR3 DNA: TGCGCCAGCAGCTCCGCGGGGGTGGCATACAATGAGCAGTTCTTC. Together with reference TRBV5-1 and TRBJ2-1, the CDR3 gives the full variable domain: KAGVTQTPRYLIKTRGQQVTLSCSPISGHRSVSWYQQTPGQGLQFLFEYFSETQRNKGNFPGRFSGRQFSNSRSEMNVSTLELGDSALYLCASSSAGVAYNEQFFGPGTRLTVL.